A single T cell receptor beta chain is shown here with its context. V was trimmed by 7 bases and J by 9 bases, leaving 10 bases between them. CDR3 length equals 10 residues. Germline V gives CDR1 SQVTM, CDR2 ANQGSEA. The treatment denotes: oral pan-JAK inhibitor, 5-10 mg twice daily. The data were obtained in a study of CD8+ T cells in alopecia areata. Study background: Scoring treated patients' severity relied on the percentage of scalp area affected.

cDNA serving as the sequencing template came from extracted, reverse transcribed RNA. Measured with immunoSEQ multiplex PCR; TCRdb has only the in-frame clones, and not every one. The sample has 200,000 to 250,000 clones; over 60% are singletons. The rearrangement joins TRBV29-1 to TRBJ2-1; D remains ambiguous. The sequence was collected from a human donor with alopecia areata. This specimen consisted of CD4+ T cells sorted from blood, obtained at week 4, from a patient treated with tofacitinib. CDR3 in DNA: TGCAGCGCCCGGATGGGTGAGCAGTTCTTC. It translates to CSARMGEQFF.